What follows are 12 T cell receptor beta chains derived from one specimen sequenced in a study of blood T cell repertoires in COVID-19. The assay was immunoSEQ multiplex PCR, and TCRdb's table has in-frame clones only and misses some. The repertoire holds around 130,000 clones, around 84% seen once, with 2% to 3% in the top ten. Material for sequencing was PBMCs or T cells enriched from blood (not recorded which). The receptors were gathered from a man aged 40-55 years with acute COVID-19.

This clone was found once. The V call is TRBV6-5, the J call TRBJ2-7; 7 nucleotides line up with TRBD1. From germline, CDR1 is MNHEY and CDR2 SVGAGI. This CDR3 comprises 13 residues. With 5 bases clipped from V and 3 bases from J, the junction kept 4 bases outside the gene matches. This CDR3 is CASSRQGLYEQYF. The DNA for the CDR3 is TGTGCCAGCAGTAGACAGGGTCTCTACGAGCAGTACTTC.

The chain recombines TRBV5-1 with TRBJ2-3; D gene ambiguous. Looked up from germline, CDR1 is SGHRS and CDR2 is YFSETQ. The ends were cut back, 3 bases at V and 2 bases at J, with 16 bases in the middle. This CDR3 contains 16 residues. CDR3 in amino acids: CASSSHTSSPTDTQYF. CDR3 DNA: TGCGCCAGCAGCTCCCACACCTCCTCCCCCACAGATACGCAGTATTTT.

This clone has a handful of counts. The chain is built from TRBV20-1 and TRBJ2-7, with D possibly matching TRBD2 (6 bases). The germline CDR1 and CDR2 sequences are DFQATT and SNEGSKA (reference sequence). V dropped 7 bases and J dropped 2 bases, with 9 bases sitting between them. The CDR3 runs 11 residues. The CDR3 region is CSGRGPYEQYF. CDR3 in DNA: TGCAGTGGGCGGGGACCCTACGAGCAGTACTTC.

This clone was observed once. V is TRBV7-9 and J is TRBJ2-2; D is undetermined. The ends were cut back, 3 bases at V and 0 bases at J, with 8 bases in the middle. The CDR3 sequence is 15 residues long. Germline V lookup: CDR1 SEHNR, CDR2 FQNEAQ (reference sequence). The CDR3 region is CASSFETPNTGELFF. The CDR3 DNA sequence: TGTGCCAGCAGCTTCGAGACACCGAACACCGGGGAGCTGTTTTTT. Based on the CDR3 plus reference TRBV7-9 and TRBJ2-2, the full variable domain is DTGVSQNPRHKITKRGQNVTFRCDPISEHNRLYWYRQTLGQGPEFLTYFQNEAQLEKSRLLSDRFSAERPKGSFSTLEIQRTEQGDSAMYLCASSFETPNTGELFFGEGSRLTVL.

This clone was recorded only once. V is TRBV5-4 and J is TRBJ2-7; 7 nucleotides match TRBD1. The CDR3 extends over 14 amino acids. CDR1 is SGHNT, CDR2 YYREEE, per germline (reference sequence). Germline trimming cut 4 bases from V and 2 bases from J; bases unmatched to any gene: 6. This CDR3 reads CASSEGTETYEQYF. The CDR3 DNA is TGTGCCAGCAGCGAAGGGACAGAGACCTACGAGCAGTACTTC.

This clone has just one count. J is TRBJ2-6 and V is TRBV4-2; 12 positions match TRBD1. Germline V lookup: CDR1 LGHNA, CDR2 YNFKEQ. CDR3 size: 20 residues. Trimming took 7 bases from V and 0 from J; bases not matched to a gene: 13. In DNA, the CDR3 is TGTGCCAGCACCGATAGGGACAGGGGGCCTACCCGCTCTGGGGCCAACGTCCTGACTTTC. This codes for CASTDRDRGPTRSGANVLTF.

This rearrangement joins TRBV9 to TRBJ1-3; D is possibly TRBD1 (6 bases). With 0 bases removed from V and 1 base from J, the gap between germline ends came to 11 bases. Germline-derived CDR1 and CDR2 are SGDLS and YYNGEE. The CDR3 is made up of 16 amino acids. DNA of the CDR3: TGTGCCAGCAGCGTAGAGGGGACACAATCTGGAAACACCATATATTTT. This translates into CASSVEGTQSGNTIYF.

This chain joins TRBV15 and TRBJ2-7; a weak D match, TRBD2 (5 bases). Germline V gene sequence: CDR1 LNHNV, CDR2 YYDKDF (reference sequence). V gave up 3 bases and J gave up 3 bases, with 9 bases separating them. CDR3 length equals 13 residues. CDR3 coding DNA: TGTGCCACCAGCAGGAAGCGGAACTACGAGCAGTACTTC. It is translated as CATSRKRNYEQYF.

CDR3 nucleotides: TGTGCCACCTTGCGGGCCCGCGGGTATGAGCAGTTCTTC. It translates to CATLRARGYEQFF. This chain uses TRBV12-3 or TRBV12-4 with TRBJ2-1; D perhaps matches TRBD2 (5 bases). The ends were cut back, 10 bases at V and 8 bases at J, with 18 bases in the middle. The CDR3 has 13 amino acids.

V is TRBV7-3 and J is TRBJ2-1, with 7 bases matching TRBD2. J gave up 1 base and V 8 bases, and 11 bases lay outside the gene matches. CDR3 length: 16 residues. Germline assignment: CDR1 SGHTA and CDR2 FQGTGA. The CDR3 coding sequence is TGTGCCAGCGCCCTGTCAACGGGGGGTTCCTACAATGAGCAGTTCTTC. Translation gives CASALSTGGSYNEQFF. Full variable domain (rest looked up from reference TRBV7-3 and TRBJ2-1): GAGVSQTPSNKVTEKGKYVELRCDPISGHTALYWYRQSLGQGPEFLIYFQGTGAADDSGLPNDRFFAVRPEGSVSTLKIQRTERGDSAVYLCASALSTGGSYNEQFFGPGTRLTVL.

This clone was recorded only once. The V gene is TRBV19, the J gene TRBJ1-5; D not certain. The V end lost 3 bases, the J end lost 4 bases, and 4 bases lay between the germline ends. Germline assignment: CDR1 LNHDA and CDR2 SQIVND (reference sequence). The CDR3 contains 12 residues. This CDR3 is CASSIPNQPQHF. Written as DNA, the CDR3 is TGTGCCAGTAGTATTCCAAATCAGCCCCAGCATTTT.

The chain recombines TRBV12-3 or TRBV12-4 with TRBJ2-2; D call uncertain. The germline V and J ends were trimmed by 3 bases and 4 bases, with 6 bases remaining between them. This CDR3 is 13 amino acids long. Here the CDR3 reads CASSFLSTGELFF. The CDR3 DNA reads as TGTGCCAGCAGTTTTCTGAGCACCGGGGAGCTGTTTTTT.